The rows below give T cell receptor beta chains drawn from one sample of a study of OX40 agonist ivuxolimab in advanced cancers. The repertoire was sequenced with immunoSEQ multiplex PCR; TCRdb's copy has only in-frame clones and lacks some. The data show over 70,000 clones, with 85% to 90% seen just once and around 1.5% held by the top ten. The sequenced sample was CD4+ or CD8+ T cells sorted from blood, obtained in a trial of the OX40 agonist ivuxolimab. The source is an adult with an advanced solid tumor such as melanoma, head and neck, liver or kidney cancer. CDR3s include the opening cysteine and the closing phenylalanine or tryptophan. Each record gives: D gene, J gene, clone size, V gene, CDR3 DNA, CDR3 protein. D genes are given only for firm matches. Not all rows give a size; the values are once, few, many and, for expanded clones, a class.

>.|TRBJ1-2|.|TRBV5-6
TGTGCCAGCAGCGACCCGACAGGCGCAAACTATGGCTACACCTTC
CASSDPTGANYGYTF
>TRBD1|TRBJ2-1|few|TRBV5-1
TGCGCCAGCAGCGCGACGACAGGGTTTGGTAACAATGAGCAGTTCTTC
CASSATTGFGNNEQFF
>.|TRBJ1-3|.|TRBV14
TGTGCCAGCAGCCCAAGTGACAAGGAGATCTCTGGAAACACCATATATTTT
CASSPSDKEISGNTIYF
>.|TRBJ2-1|.|TRBV7-9
TGTGCCAGCAGCTTAGGTCAGGGAAATGAGCAGTTCTTC
CASSLGQGNEQFF
>.|TRBJ1-1|few|TRBV30
TGTGCCTGGAGTTTGATGAACACTGAAGCTTTCTTT
CAWSLMNTEAFF
>TRBD2|TRBJ2-5|.|TRBV9
TGTGCCAGCAGCGTATTAGCGGGGGGGCGAGAGACCCAGTACTTC
CASSVLAGGRETQYF
>.|TRBJ2-5|.|TRBV5-4
TGTGCCAGCAGCCGAATCCGGGTCCAAGAGACCCAGTACTTC
CASSRIRVQETQYF
>.|TRBJ2-3|.|TRBV5-1
TGCGCCAGCAAGAGGCTGTTCACAGATACGCAGTATTTT
CASKRLFTDTQYF
>.|TRBJ2-7|.|TRBV5-6
TGTGCCAGCAGCCCAACCGCAGGCAGCTCCTACGAGCAGTACTTC
CASSPTAGSSYEQYF
>TRBD2|TRBJ2-3|.|TRBV9
TGTGCCAGCAGCGTGAGGGTAGCGGGGAGCACAGATACGCAGTATTTT
CASSVRVAGSTDTQYF
>TRBD2|TRBJ2-1|.|TRBV18
TGTGCCAGCTCACGCGACCGGGGCGGGGGTCCGTTGTCCTACAATGAGCAGTTCTTC
CASSRDRGGGPLSYNEQFF
>.|TRBJ1-2|once|TRBV28
TGTGCCAGCAGTTTACCGACAGACTATGGCTACACCTTC
CASSLPTDYGYTF
>.|TRBJ2-6|.|TRBV2
TGTGCCAGCAGCCAACCCTCTGGGGCCAACGTCCTGACTTTC
CASSQPSGANVLTF
>TRBD1|TRBJ2-7|.|TRBV25-1
TGTGCCAGCCAACGGCAGGGGGCTGTCTACGAGCAGTACTTC
CASQRQGAVYEQYF
>.|TRBJ2-1|.|TRBV7-9
TGTGCCAGCAGCTCTGTGGGGGGAATCTTATACAATGAGCAGTTCTTC
CASSSVGGILYNEQFF
>.|TRBJ1-3|.|TRBV6-1
TGTGCCAGCAGTGAAATGACAGGTCGCTTTGGAAACACCATATATTTT
CASSEMTGRFGNTIYF
>.|TRBJ2-3|.|TRBV11-2
TGTGCCAGCAGCTTTAGCGGAACCACAGATACGCAGTATTTT
CASSFSGTTDTQYF